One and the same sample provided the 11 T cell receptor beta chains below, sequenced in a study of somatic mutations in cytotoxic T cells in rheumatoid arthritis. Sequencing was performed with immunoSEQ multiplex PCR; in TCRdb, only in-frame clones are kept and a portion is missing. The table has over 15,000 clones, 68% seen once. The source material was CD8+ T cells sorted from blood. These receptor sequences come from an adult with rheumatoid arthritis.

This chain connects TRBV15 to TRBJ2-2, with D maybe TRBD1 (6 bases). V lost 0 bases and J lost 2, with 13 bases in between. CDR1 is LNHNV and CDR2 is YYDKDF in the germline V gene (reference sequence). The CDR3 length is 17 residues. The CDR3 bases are TGTGCCACCAGCAGAGATGGCCAGGGGCACAACACCGGGGAGCTGTTTTTT. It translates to CATSRDGQGHNTGELFF. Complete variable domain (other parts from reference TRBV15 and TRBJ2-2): DAMVIQNPRYQVTQFGKPVTLSCSQTLNHNVMYWYQQKSSQAPKLLFHYYDKDFNNEADTPDNFQSRRPNTSFCFLDIRSPGLGDTAMYLCATSRDGQGHNTGELFFGEGSRLTVL.

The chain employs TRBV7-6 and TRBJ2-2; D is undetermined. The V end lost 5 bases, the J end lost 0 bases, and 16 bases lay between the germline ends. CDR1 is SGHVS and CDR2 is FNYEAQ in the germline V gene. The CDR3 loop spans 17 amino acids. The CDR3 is CASSPHPDGANTGELFF. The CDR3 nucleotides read TGTGCCAGCAGCCCGCACCCGGACGGCGCGAACACCGGGGAGCTGTTTTTT.

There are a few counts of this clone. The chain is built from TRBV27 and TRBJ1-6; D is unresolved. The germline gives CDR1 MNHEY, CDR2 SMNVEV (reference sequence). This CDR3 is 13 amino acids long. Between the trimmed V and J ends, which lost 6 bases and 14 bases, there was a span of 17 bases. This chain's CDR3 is CASSPFTQASLHF. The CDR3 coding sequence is TGTGCCAGCAGCCCCTTTACTCAAGCATCCCTCCACTTT.

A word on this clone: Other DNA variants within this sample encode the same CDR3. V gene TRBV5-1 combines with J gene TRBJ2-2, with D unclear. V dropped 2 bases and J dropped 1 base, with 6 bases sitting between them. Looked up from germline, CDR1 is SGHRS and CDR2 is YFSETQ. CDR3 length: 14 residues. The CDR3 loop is CASSFGQNTGELFF. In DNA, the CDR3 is TGCGCCAGCAGCTTCGGCCAGAACACCGGGGAGCTGTTTTTT.

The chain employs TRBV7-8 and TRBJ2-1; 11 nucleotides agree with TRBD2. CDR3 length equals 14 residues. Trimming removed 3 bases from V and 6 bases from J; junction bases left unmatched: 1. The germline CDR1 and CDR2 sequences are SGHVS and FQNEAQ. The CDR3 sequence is CASSLGTSGNEQFF. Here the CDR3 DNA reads TGTGCCAGCAGCTTGGGGACTAGCGGCAATGAGCAGTTCTTC. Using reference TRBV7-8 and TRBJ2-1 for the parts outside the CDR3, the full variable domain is GAGVSQSPRYKVAKRGQDVALRCDPISGHVSLFWYQQALGQGPEFLTYFQNEAQLDKSGLPSDRFFAERPEGSVSTLKIQRTQQEDSAVYLCASSLGTSGNEQFFGPGTRLTVL.

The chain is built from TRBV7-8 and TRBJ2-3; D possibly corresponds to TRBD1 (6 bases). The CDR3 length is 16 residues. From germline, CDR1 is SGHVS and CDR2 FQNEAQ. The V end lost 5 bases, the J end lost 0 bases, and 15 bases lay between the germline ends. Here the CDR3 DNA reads TGTGCCAGCAGCCTACAGGGAAAAGGTAGCACAGATACGCAGTATTTT. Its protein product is CASSLQGKGSTDTQYF. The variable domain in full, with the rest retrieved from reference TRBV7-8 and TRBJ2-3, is GAGVSQSPRYKVAKRGQDVALRCDPISGHVSLFWYQQALGQGPEFLTYFQNEAQLDKSGLPSDRFFAERPEGSVSTLKIQRTQQEDSAVYLCASSLQGKGSTDTQYFGPGTRLTVL.

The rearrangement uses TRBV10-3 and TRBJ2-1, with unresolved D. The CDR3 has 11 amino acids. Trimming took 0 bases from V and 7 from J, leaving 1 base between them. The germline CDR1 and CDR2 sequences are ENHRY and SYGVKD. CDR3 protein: CAISESNEQFF. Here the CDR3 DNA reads TGTGCCATCAGTGAGTCTAATGAGCAGTTCTTC.

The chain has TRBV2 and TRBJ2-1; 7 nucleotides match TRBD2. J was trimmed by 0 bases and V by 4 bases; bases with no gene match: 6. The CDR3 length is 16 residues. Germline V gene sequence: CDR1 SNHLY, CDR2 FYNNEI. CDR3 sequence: CASSGASGSSYNEQFF. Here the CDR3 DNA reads TGTGCCAGCAGTGGAGCTAGCGGCAGCTCCTACAATGAGCAGTTCTTC.

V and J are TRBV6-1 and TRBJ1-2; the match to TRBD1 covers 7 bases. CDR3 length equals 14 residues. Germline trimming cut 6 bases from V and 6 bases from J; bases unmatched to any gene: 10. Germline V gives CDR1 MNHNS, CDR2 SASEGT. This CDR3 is CASRGQTGLDGYTF. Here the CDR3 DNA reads TGTGCCAGCAGGGGACAGACAGGGTTGGATGGCTACACCTTC.

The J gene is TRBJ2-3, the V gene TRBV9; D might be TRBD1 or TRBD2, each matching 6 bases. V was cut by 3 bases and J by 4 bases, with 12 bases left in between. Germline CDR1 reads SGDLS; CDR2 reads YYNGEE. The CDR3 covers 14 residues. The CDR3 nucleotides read TGTGCCAGCAGCGGCGGGGACACCTCAGATACGCAGTATTTT. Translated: CASSGGDTSDTQYF. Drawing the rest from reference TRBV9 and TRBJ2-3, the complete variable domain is DSGVTQTPKHLITATGQRVTLRCSPRSGDLSVYWYQQSLDQGLQFLIQYYNGEERAKGNILERFSAQQFPDLHSELNLSSLELGDSALYFCASSGGDTSDTQYFGPGTRLTVL.

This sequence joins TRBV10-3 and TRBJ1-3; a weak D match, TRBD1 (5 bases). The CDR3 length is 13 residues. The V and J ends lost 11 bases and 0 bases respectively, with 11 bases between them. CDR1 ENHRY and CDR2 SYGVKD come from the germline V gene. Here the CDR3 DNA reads TGTGCCTTACAGGAGAACTCTGGAAACACCATATATTTT. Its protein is CALQENSGNTIYF.